This T cell receptor beta chain was profiled in a study of T cells in Graves' hyperthyroidism and ophthalmopathy. TCR beta CDR3 region amplification was performed from RNA transcripts. TCR CDR3 regions were first amplified by RT-PCR with HTBI primers. TCRdb passed the multiplex PCR reads through MiXCR, listing each CDR3 protein once. Among roughly 280,000 distinct CDR3 sequences, approximately 20% were seen once, and the ten largest hold under 65%. This clonotype was recorded many times. Sequencing was performed on blood. The TCR sequence derives from a man aged 25-45 years with Graves' ophthalmopathy.

CDR3 nucleotides: TGTGCCACCAGTGATTTAAGCCCCGGGGAGCTGTTTTTT. As protein: CATSDLSPGELFF. The V call is TRBV24-1, the J call TRBJ2-2; D unresolved. Germline V CDR1 and CDR2: KGHDR, SFDVKD. The CDR3 extends over 13 amino acids. V was shortened by 1 base and J by 6 bases, with 5 bases between the two germline ends.